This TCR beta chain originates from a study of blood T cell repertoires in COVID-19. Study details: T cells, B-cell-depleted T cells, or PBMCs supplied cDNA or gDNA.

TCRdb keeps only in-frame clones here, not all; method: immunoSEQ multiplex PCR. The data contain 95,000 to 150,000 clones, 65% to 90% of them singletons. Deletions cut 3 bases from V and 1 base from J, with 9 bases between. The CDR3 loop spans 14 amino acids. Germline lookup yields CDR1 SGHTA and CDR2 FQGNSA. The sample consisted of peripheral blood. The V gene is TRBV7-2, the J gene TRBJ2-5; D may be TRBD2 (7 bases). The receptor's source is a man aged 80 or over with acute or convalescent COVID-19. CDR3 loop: CASSFGGPQETQYF. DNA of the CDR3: TGTGCCAGCAGCTTCGGGGGGCCCCAAGAGACCCAGTACTTC. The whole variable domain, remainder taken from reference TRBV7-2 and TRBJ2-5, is GAGVSQSPSNKVTEKGKDVELRCDPISGHTALYWYRQSLGQGLEFLIYFQGNSAPDKSGLPSDRFSAERTGGSVSTLTIQRTQQEDSAVYLCASSFGGPQETQYFGPGTRLLVL.